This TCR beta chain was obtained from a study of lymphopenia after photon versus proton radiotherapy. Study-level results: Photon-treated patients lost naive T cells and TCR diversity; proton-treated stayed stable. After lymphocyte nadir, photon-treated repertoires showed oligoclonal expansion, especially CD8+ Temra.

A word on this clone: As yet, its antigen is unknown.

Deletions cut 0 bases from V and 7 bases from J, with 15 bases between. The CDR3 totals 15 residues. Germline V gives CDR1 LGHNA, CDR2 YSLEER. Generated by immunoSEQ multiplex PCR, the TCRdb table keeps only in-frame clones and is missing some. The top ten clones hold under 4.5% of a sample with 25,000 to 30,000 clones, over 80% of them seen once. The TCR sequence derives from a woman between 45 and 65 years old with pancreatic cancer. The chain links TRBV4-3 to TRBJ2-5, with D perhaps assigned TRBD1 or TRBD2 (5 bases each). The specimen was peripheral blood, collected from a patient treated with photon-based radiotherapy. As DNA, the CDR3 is TGCGCCAGCAGCCAAGACGGGGCCCTCCCCGCGACCCAGTACTTC. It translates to CASSQDGALPATQYF.